Presented here are 18 T cell receptor beta chains from one specimen sequenced in a study of blood T cell repertoires in COVID-19. Generated by immunoSEQ multiplex PCR, the TCRdb table keeps only in-frame clones and is missing some. The table lists some 300,000 clones, 85% to 90% of them singletons, with less than 3.5% in the top ten. Sequenced sample: PBMCs or T cells enriched from blood (not recorded which). These receptors originate from a woman aged 50 to 65 who had been exposed to COVID-19.

The V gene is TRBV18, the J gene TRBJ1-1; D perhaps matches TRBD1 (5 bases). From germline, CDR1 is KGHSH and CDR2 LQKENI. This CDR3 comprises 15 residues. V was cut by 2 bases and J by 1 base, with 11 bases left in between. CDR3 coding DNA: TGTGCCAGCTCACCAACGACTAGGGGGAACACTGAAGCTTTCTTT. This encodes CASSPTTRGNTEAFF. The full variable domain, in which reference TRBV18 and TRBJ1-1 provide the parts outside the CDR3, is NAGVMQNPRHLVRRRGQEARLRCSPMKGHSHVYWYRQLPEEGLKFMVYLQKENIIDESGMPKERFSAEFPKEGPSILRIQQVVRGDSAAYFCASSPTTRGNTEAFFGQGTRLTVV.

For this clone: Other DNA sequences in this sample translate to the same CDR3. The chain links TRBV6-5 to TRBJ1-6, with unresolved D. Trimming removed 5 bases from V and 6 bases from J, with 5 bases in between. The germline V gene encodes CDR1 MNHEY and CDR2 SVGAGI. The CDR3 extends over 12 amino acids. The CDR3 loop reads CASSRLNSPLHF. The DNA of the CDR3 is TGTGCCAGCAGTCGACTTAATTCACCCCTCCACTTT.

The chain uses TRBV11-2 and TRBJ2-2; 10 positions match TRBD1. The V gene end was trimmed by 3 bases and the J gene end by 4 bases; junction bases not matched to a gene: 5. CDR3 size: 16 residues. The germline V gene encodes CDR1 SGHAT and CDR2 FQNNGV. CDR3 DNA: TGTGCCAGCAGCTTGTGGGGACAGGGGTCCACCGGGGAGCTGTTTTTT. Amino acids: CASSLWGQGSTGELFF.

The V call is TRBV27, the J call TRBJ1-4, with D perhaps matching TRBD1 (6 bases). Trimming stripped 3 bases from V and 7 bases from J, with 9 bases between. The CDR3 length is 13 residues. The germline gives CDR1 MNHEY, CDR2 SMNVEV (reference sequence). CDR3: CASSFGGAEKLFF. The CDR3, as DNA: TGTGCCAGCAGTTTCGGGGGGGCTGAAAAACTGTTTTTT.

The V and J genes are TRBV11-2 and TRBJ2-5, with 9 bases matching TRBD1. V shed 6 bases and J 5 bases; nucleotides not matched to a gene: 7. The CDR3 runs 14 residues. Germline lookup yields CDR1 SGHAT and CDR2 FQNNGV. CDR3 sequence reads: CASRQQGASETQYF. For the CDR3, the DNA is TGTGCCAGCAGACAACAGGGGGCATCGGAGACCCAGTACTTC.

The V call is TRBV7-2, the J call TRBJ1-2, with D possibly TRBD1 on 5 matching bases. The CDR3 loop spans 14 amino acids. V gave up 5 bases and J gave up 4 bases, with 14 bases separating them. The germline gives CDR1 SGHTA, CDR2 FQGNSA. The CDR3 DNA sequence: TGTGCCAGCAGCGAGGCGCCGGGGGTCTATGGCTACACCTTC. Translation: CASSEAPGVYGYTF.

The rearrangement joins TRBV2 to TRBJ2-1, with TRBD1 as a possible D gene (5 bases). The germline V gene has CDR1 SNHLY and CDR2 FYNNEI. The V end was cut by 0 bases, the J end by 10 bases, with 19 bases between. The CDR3 consists of 16 residues. CDR3 loop: CASSEAPTHQGIEQFF. CDR3 nucleotides: TGTGCCAGCAGTGAAGCCCCGACACATCAGGGTATCGAGCAGTTCTTC.

Concerning this clone: This specimen includes other DNA sequences encoding the same CDR3. V is TRBV7-9 and J is TRBJ2-3; no clear D. V lost 1 base, J lost 0 bases, and 8 bases lay in between. The length of the CDR3 is 15 residues. Germline CDR1 and CDR2: SEHNR and FQNEAQ (reference sequence). The CDR3 sequence: CASSLVGTSTDTQYF. For the CDR3, the DNA is TGTGCCAGCAGCTTAGTGGGCACTAGCACAGATACGCAGTATTTT.

The gene calls are TRBV15 and TRBJ1-2, with TRBD1 identical over 7 bases. This CDR3 contains 15 residues. CDR1 is LNHNV and CDR2 is YYDKDF in the germline V gene (reference sequence). With 5 bases clipped from V and 5 bases from J, the junction kept 11 bases outside the gene matches. CDR3 in DNA: TGTGCCACCAGCGGACATAGGACAGGTGAATATGGCTACACCTTC. Translation: CATSGHRTGEYGYTF.

This clone was seen more than once but under ten times. The rearrangement joins TRBV29-1 to TRBJ1-1; weak D call: TRBD1 (5 bases). The V and J ends lost 1 base and 8 bases respectively, with 14 bases between them. The germline CDR1 and CDR2 sequences are SQVTM and ANQGSEA. CDR3 length equals 13 residues. The CDR3, as DNA: TGCAGCGTTGAAGTGGAACTCAGGGTAGAAGCTTTCTTT. This encodes CSVEVELRVEAFF.

This rearrangement joins TRBV5-6 to TRBJ1-6; D gene uncertain. Germline CDR1 SGHDT, CDR2 YYEEEE. V lost 4 bases and J lost 9, with 17 bases in between. This CDR3 has 15 amino acids. The CDR3 DNA is TGTGCCAGCAGCCCTTTATGGACGGAGGGTTCACCCCTCCACTTT. Amino acids: CASSPLWTEGSPLHF. Filled out from reference TRBV5-6 and TRBJ1-6, the complete variable domain reads DAGVTQSPTHLIKTRGQQVTLRCSPKSGHDTVSWYQQALGQGPQFIFQYYEEEERQRGNFPDRFSGHQFPNYSSELNVNALLLGDSALYLCASSPLWTEGSPLHFGNGTRLTVT.

The chain joins TRBV19 to TRBJ2-3; D unclear. The V end lost 5 bases, the J end lost 0 bases, and 6 bases lay between the germline ends. CDR1 is LNHDA and CDR2 is SQIVND in the germline V gene (reference sequence). This CDR3 is 13 amino acids long. The CDR3 loop is CASSPPSTDTQYF. CDR3 in DNA: TGTGCCAGTAGTCCCCCTAGCACAGATACGCAGTATTTT. The variable domain in full, with the rest retrieved from reference TRBV19 and TRBJ2-3, is DGGITQSPKYLFRKEGQNVTLSCEQNLNHDAMYWYRQDPGQGLRLIYYSQIVNDFQKGDIAEGYSVSREKKESFPLTVTSAQKNPTAFYLCASSPPSTDTQYFGPGTRLTVL.

This CDR3 is CAIKESYEQYF. CDR3 DNA sequence: TGTGCCATCAAAGAGTCCTACGAGCAGTACTTC. The genes are TRBV10-3 and TRBJ2-7, with D unresolved. The CDR3 sequence is 11 residues long. The ends were cut back, 7 bases at V and 1 base at J, with 5 bases in the middle. Germline V gene lookup returns CDR1 ENHRY and CDR2 SYGVKD.

The chain has TRBV7-2 and TRBJ1-4; D gene uncertain. Trimming took 1 base from V and 5 from J, leaving 8 bases between them. This CDR3 spans 14 amino acids. The germline V gene has CDR1 SGHTA and CDR2 FQGNSA. In nucleotides, the CDR3 is TGTGCCAGCAGCTTAGAAGGACTAAATGAAAAACTGTTTTTT. This gives the protein CASSLEGLNEKLFF.

The chain couples TRBV5-8 to TRBJ1-2, with TRBD1 matching over 7 bases. The germline V gene encodes CDR1 SGHTS and CDR2 YDEGEE. The ends lost 10 bases at V and 4 bases at J; junction bases unmatched: 10. The CDR3 covers 13 residues. In DNA form, the CDR3 reads TGTGCCCGAAGCCCGGACAGGAGCTATGGCTACACCTTC. It codes for CARSPDRSYGYTF.

The chain has TRBV19 and TRBJ1-5, with TRBD1 as a possible D gene (6 bases). This CDR3 spans 14 amino acids. The V end was cut by 10 bases, the J end by 1 base, with 14 bases between. In germline, CDR1 is LNHDA, CDR2 SQIVND (reference sequence). CDR3 loop: CATTRGLSNQPQHF. CDR3 sequence (DNA): TGTGCCACCACGCGGGGGCTAAGCAATCAGCCCCAGCATTTT.

The V and J genes are TRBV5-6 and TRBJ2-1, with TRBD2 as a possible D gene (5 bases). Deletions cut 0 bases from V and 0 bases from J, with 10 bases between. CDR1 is SGHDT, CDR2 YYEEEE, per germline. This CDR3 region has 16 residues. This CDR3 reads CASSLVSGSSYNEQFF. The CDR3 coding sequence is TGTGCCAGCAGCTTGGTTTCGGGAAGCTCCTACAATGAGCAGTTCTTC.

The count of this clone is one. The chain has TRBV7-8 and TRBJ2-2; D is undetermined. V was pared by 4 bases and J by 4 bases, with 10 bases between. The V gene's germline CDR1 is SGHVS and CDR2 FQNEAQ. This CDR3 has 14 amino acids. CDR3 sequence reads: CASSSRSSTGELFF. CDR3 sequence (DNA): TGTGCCAGCAGCTCCAGGTCCTCCACCGGGGAGCTGTTTTTT.